This T cell receptor (beta chain) was identified during a study of shared clonotypes between healthy human individuals. Naive CD8 cells, CD45RO-negative and positively selected for CCR7, excluded terminally differentiated effector memory CD45RA+ cells. Germline-derived CDR1 and CDR2 are PRHDT and FYEKMQ (reference sequence). V gave up 5 bases and J gave up 2 bases, with 12 bases separating them. The CDR3 length is 14 residues. The protocol was immunoSEQ multiplex PCR, while the TCRdb copy is restricted to in-frame clones and leaves out a portion. The repertoire holds about 2 million clones, with approximately 94% as singletons.

The J gene is TRBJ2-5, the V gene TRBV13; no clear D gene. The clonotype originates from a man aged 18 to 35 in good health. The sequenced sample consisted of naive CD8+ T cells sorted from blood. CDR3 bases: TGTGCCAGCAGCCCCTACTCATCGCAAGAGACCCAGTACTTC. Translating gives CASSPYSSQETQYF.